This TCR beta chain is drawn from a study of blood T cells in healthy people across ages. The second PCR ran about 6 to 12 cycles with a sample-barcoded 5' primer and J-beta primers. With 12 random nucleotides, a template-switch adaptor tagged each individual cDNA molecule. Every sample gave at least 2.5 million paired-end reads containing CDR3. TCRdb re-called the 5' RACE reads with MiXCR, one entry per CDR3 protein. This table holds over 600,000 distinct CDR3 sequences, about 45% found once. Regarding this clonotype: What it binds is unknown.

The CDR3 extends over 14 amino acids. With 5 bases removed from V and 5 bases from J, the gap between germline ends came to 13 bases. Study-wide results and caveats: The long-lived group displayed more naive CD4+ cells, plus higher diversity, than the aged donors did. While age rose, TCR beta diversity per million T cells dropped in a roughly linear way.

Sequencing was performed on blood. The receptor was derived from a man older than 75 in good health. This chain links TRBV12-3 or TRBV12-4 with TRBJ2-1; the D gene is possibly TRBD1 (6 bases). DNA of the CDR3: TGTGCCAGCAGTACAGGGAGATTGGACAATGAGCAGTTCTTC. Translation: CASSTGRLDNEQFF.